The 17 T cell receptor beta chains listed next were all sequenced from one sample in a study of post-analysis software for immune sequencing data. For these TCRs, the target antigens are not known. Every TCR beta cDNA library bore unique molecular identifiers. One entry per CDR3 protein results from TCRdb running MiXCR on the PCR reads. The sample contains 350,000 to 450,000 distinct CDR3 sequences, 39% of which appear only once. Study-level points and caveats: Four or five TRBV segments, TRBV5-6, TRBV5-1 and TRBV20-1 among them, were found more frequent in patients than controls.

The specimen sequenced was blood. The receptors were gathered from a girl aged 2-9 years with multiple sclerosis.

This clonotype has just a few counts. This sequence joins TRBV6-2 or TRBV6-3 and TRBJ2-4, with 7 bases aligning to TRBD1. Germline CDR1 MNHEY, CDR2 SVGEGT. V dropped 1 base and J dropped 0; count of bases not matched to a gene: 6. This CDR3 has 17 residues. The CDR3 loop is CASSYYDRELAKNIQYF. The CDR3 DNA reads TGTGCCAGCAGTTACTACGACAGGGAACTAGCCAAAAACATTCAGTACTTC.

J is TRBJ2-1 and V is TRBV19; D call uncertain. Trimming took off 3 bases at V and 8 bases at J, with 14 bases between the two ends. The germline CDR1 and CDR2 sequences are LNHDA and SQIVND (reference sequence). The length of the CDR3 is 14 residues. CDR3 residues: CASSMPSVVDEQFF. The CDR3 region has the DNA TGTGCCAGTAGTATGCCCAGTGTGGTTGATGAGCAGTTCTTC.

This clonotype was seen many times. The gene calls are TRBV7-2 and TRBJ1-2, with TRBD1 as a possible D gene (6 bases). This CDR3 is 16 amino acids long. Trimming removed 5 bases from V and 2 bases from J, with 18 bases in between. Germline values: CDR1 SGHTA, CDR2 FQGNSA. The CDR3 DNA follows: TGTGCCAGCAGCGTAGGGGGGCAGGGAGGGAACTATGGCTACACCTTC. Translation: CASSVGGQGGNYGYTF.

This clonotype showed up just a few times. The V gene is TRBV7-2, the J gene TRBJ2-7; D might be TRBD2 (6 bases). The CDR3 length is 14 residues. Looked up from germline, CDR1 is SGHTA and CDR2 is FQGNSA. The germline V and J ends were trimmed by 4 bases and 1 base, with 11 bases remaining between them. CDR3 DNA: TGTGCCAGCAGCTGGCCGGGAGTGTCCTACGAGCAGTACTTC. It yields the protein CASSWPGVSYEQYF.

The V call is TRBV21-1, the J call TRBJ2-7; the D call TRBD1 from the table was never checked on the DNA. TRBV21-1 is a pseudogene segment. The CDR3 runs 17 residues. CDR3 loop: CASSPGKGAAVSYKQYF. The CDR3 region has the DNA TGTGCCAGCAGCCCCGGGAAGGGGGCAGCGGTCTCCTACAAGCAGTACTTC.

The chain joins TRBV5-8 to TRBJ2-6, with TRBD1 matching 7 bases. CDR3 length equals 18 residues. Germline lookup yields CDR1 SGHTS and CDR2 YDEGEE. V dropped 0 bases and J dropped 2; count of bases not matched to a gene: 8. This CDR3 is CASSLETGILAGANVLTF. The CDR3 nucleotides are TGTGCCAGCAGCTTGGAGACAGGGATACTTGCTGGGGCCAACGTCCTGACTTTC. Full variable domain (missing parts from reference TRBV5-8 and TRBJ2-6): EAGVTQSPTHLIKTRGQQATLRCSPISGHTSVYWYQQALGLGLQFLLWYDEGEERNRGNFPPRFSGRQFPNYSSELNVNALELEDSALYLCASSLETGILAGANVLTFGAGSRLTVL.

This clonotype was detected once. This sequence joins TRBV7-2 and TRBJ2-5, with 10 bases matching TRBD1. The assigned J gene may be wrong: the sequence end matches TRBJ2-7 better. The CDR3 is 17 amino acids. The germline V gene has CDR1 SGHTA and CDR2 FQGNSA. The CDR3 sequence: CASSERSGRDRGIEQYF. Here the CDR3 DNA reads TGTGCCAGCAGCGAACGCAGCGGTCGGGACAGGGGAATCGAGCAGTACTTC.

This clonotype occurred a few times. V usage is TRBV6-2 or TRBV6-3 and J usage is TRBJ2-1, with 8 nucleotides matching TRBD2. The CDR3 length is 18 residues. V shed 6 bases, J shed 2 bases, and the junction held 15 bases outside the gene matches. Germline lookup yields CDR1 MNHEY and CDR2 SVGEGT. CDR3 in amino acids: CASSNPLRAGGPYNEQFF. DNA for the CDR3: TGTGCCAGCAGCAACCCCTTACGGGCGGGAGGACCCTACAATGAGCAGTTCTTC.

This clonotype has more than one count but fewer than ten. The rearrangement links TRBV4-1 to TRBJ2-5; D gene unclear. The germline CDR1 and CDR2 sequences are MGHRA and YSYEKL. The CDR3 is 13 amino acids. Trimming stripped 1 base from V and 4 bases from J, with 7 bases between. DNA for the CDR3: TGCGCCAGCAGCCAAGCACCCACAGAGACCCAGTACTTC. This translates into CASSQAPTETQYF.

V is TRBV28 and J is TRBJ2-1, with 7 bases fitting TRBD2. Trimming at V came to 4 bases and at J to 15 bases, leaving 12 bases not matched to a gene. This CDR3 region has 13 residues. The germline V gene encodes CDR1 MDHEN and CDR2 SYDVKM. The CDR3, as DNA: TGTGCCAGCAGTTCAACCCCAGCGGGGCGTATGTTCTTC. Residues: CASSSTPAGRMFF. Looking up the rest from reference TRBV28 and TRBJ2-1 gives the full variable domain: DVKVTQSSRYLVKRTGEKVFLECVQDMDHENMFWYRQDPGLGLRLIYFSYDVKMKEKGDIPEGYSVSREKKERFSLILESASTNQTSMYLCASSSTPAGRMFFGPGTRLTVL.

This clonotype was seen only once. A much larger clone differs from this one at a single base, so this may be a read error. V gene TRBV4-2 combines with J gene TRBJ2-5; the D call may be TRBD1 or TRBD2 (5 bases each). This CDR3 comprises 14 residues. Germline CDR1 and CDR2: LGHNA and YNFKEQ. The CDR3 DNA reads as TGTGCCAGCAGCCCCGGGACCGCAGCCGAGACCCGGTACTTC. Translating gives CASSPGTAAETRYF.

The V call is TRBV12-3 or TRBV12-4, the J call TRBJ2-4, with TRBD2 matching 10 bases. The DNA matches TRBJ2-7 better at its end, which makes the J call doubtful. The CDR3 loop spans 15 amino acids. CDR3 nucleotide sequence: TGTGCCAGCAGTGCACTTCTAGCGGGAGCAGGCGAGCAGTACTTC. This codes for CASSALLAGAGEQYF.

This clonotype was seen a handful of times. The chain carries TRBV20-1 and TRBJ2-3; D is undetermined. V lost 6 bases and J 1 base, leaving 11 bases between the germline ends. The germline V gene encodes CDR1 DFQATT and CDR2 SNEGSKA (reference sequence). The CDR3 consists of 13 residues. The CDR3 DNA follows: TGCAGTGCCCCACCCCCCGGCACAGATACGCAGTATTTT. It yields the protein CSAPPPGTDTQYF.

This clonotype was seen only a few times. V usage is TRBV4-2 and J usage is TRBJ2-1, with 7 bases lining up with TRBD1. Germline V lookup: CDR1 LGHNA, CDR2 YNFKEQ. After removal of 0 bases from V and 4 bases from J, the junction contained 9 bases not matched to a gene. This CDR3 is 17 amino acids long. CDR3 sequence: CASSQDQTGTPYNEQFF. The DNA for the CDR3 is TGTGCCAGCAGCCAAGACCAGACAGGGACCCCTTACAATGAGCAGTTCTTC.

This sequence joins TRBV12-3 or TRBV12-4 and TRBJ2-7; D possibly corresponds to TRBD2 (6 bases). Trimming left V 3 bases short and J 3 bases short, with 15 bases between. The CDR3 has 15 residues. DNA of the CDR3: TGTGCCAGCAGTTTGGAGGGTTTCGGTTACTACGAGCAGTACTTC. Translated: CASSLEGFGYYEQYF.

This chain links TRBV18 with TRBJ2-5; a weak D match, TRBD2 (6 bases). CDR1 and CDR2 from the germline V gene are KGHSH and LQKENI. The CDR3 is 15 residues long. V shed 4 bases and J shed 4 bases, with 16 bases lying between them. Here the CDR3 reads CASSRFGTVRETQYF. CDR3 nucleotide sequence: TGTGCCAGCTCACGATTTGGGACTGTGCGAGAGACCCAGTACTTC.

The V and J genes are TRBV20-1 and TRBJ2-7; D possibly uses TRBD1 or TRBD2 (6 bases each). CDR1 and CDR2 (germline): DFQATT, SNEGSKA (reference sequence). CDR3 length: 15 amino acids. Trimming pared 5 bases from V and 0 bases from J, leaving 17 bases between. CDR3 region: CSAQPVGGSSYEQYF. DNA of the CDR3: TGCAGTGCTCAGCCCGTAGGGGGGAGCTCCTACGAGCAGTACTTC.